Sequencing of this TCR beta chain was carried out in a study of CD8+ T cells in alopecia areata. For the study at large: In an open-label trial, patients got 5 to 10 mg tofacitinib twice daily.

Study-wide results and caveats: Resident alphabeta T cells of normal skin are also sequenced in scalp samples.

The CDR3 consists of 13 residues. In germline, CDR1 is SQVTM, CDR2 ANQGSEA. V lost 5 bases and J lost 1, with 11 bases in between. Extraction and reverse transcription of RNA yielded cDNA as the sequencing template. Only in-frame clones appear in the TCRdb table, and some are missing; sequencing was by immunoSEQ multiplex PCR. Of approximately 150,000 clones in the sample, 40% to 55% were seen once. With regard to this clone: Antigen specificity is unknown.

The input for sequencing was CD4+ T cells sorted from blood, taken at week 0. The receptor was derived from a human donor with alopecia areata. The genes are TRBV29-1 and TRBJ2-5; either TRBD1 or TRBD2 may supply D (5 bases each). The CDR3 region has the DNA TGCAGCGTTTTGGGGACGGGCCAAGAGACCCAGTACTTC. It encodes CSVLGTGQETQYF.